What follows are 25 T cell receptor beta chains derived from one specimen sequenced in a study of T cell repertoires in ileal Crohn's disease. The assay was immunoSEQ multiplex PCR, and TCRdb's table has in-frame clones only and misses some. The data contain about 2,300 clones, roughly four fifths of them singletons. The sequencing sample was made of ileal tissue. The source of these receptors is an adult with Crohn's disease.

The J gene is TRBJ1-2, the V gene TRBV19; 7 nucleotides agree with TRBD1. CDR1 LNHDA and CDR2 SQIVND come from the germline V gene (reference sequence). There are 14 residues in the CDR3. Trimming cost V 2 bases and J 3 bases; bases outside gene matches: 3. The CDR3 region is CASSIWDRDYGYTF. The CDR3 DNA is TGTGCCAGTAGTATATGGGACAGAGACTATGGCTACACCTTC.

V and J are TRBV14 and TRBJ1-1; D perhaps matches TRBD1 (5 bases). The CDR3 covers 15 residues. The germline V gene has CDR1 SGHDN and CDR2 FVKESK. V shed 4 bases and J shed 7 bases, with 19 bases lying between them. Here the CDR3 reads CASSRTRGMTYEAFF. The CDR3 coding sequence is TGTGCCAGCAGCCGAACAAGGGGTATGACATATGAAGCTTTCTTT.

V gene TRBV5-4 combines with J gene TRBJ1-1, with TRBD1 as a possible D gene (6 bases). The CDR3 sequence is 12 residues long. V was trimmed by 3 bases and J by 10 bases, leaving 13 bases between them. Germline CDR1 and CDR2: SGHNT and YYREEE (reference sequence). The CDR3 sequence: CASSWAGARAFF. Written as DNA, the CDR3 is TGTGCCAGCAGCTGGGCGGGGGCGCGAGCTTTCTTT.

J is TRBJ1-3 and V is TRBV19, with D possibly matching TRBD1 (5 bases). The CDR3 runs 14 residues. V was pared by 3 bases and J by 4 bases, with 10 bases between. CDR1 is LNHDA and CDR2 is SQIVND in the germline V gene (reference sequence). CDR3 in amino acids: CASSITGGGNTIYF. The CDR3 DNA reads TGTGCCAGTAGTATCACCGGGGGAGGAAACACCATATATTTT.

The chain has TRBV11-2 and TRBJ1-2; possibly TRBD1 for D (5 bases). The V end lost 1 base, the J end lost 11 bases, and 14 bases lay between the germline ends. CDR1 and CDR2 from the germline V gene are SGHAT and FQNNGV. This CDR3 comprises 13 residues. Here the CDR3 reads CASSLGQGLGYTF. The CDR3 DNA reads TGTGCCAGCAGCTTAGGGCAGGGACTAGGATACACCTTC.

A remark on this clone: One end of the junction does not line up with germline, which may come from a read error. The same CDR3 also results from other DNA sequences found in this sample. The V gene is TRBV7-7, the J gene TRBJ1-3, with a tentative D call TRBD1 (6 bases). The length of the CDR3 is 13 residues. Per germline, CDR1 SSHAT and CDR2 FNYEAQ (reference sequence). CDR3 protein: CASSLDRGNTIYF. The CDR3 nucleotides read TGTGCTAGCAGCTTAGACAGGGGAAACACCATATATTTT.

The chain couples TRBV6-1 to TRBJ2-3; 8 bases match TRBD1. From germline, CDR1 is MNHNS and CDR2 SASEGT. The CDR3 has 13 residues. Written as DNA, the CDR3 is TGTGCGACGACAGGGGCCCCCAGGGATACGCAGTATTTT. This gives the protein CATTGAPRDTQYF.

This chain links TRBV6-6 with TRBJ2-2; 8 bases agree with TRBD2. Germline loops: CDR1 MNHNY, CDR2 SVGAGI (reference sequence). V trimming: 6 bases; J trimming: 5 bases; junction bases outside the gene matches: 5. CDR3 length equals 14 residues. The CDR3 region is CASRGTRNTGELFF. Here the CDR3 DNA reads TGTGCCAGCAGGGGGACTAGAAATACCGGGGAGCTGTTTTTT.

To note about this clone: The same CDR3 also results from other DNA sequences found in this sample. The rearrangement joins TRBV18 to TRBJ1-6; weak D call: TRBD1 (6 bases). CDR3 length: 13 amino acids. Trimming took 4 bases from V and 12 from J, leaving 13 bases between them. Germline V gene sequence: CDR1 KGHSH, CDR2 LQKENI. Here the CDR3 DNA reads TGTGCCAGCTCACTTTCGGACAGCCGACCCCTCCACTTT. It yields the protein CASSLSDSRPLHF.

CDR3 in amino acids: CASSEQGLGEQYV. The DNA of the CDR3 is TGTGCCAGCAGTGAGCAGGGTCTGGGCGAGCAGTACGTC. The chain carries TRBV6-1 and TRBJ2-7; TRBD1 is a possible D gene (5 bases). The CDR3 is made up of 13 amino acids. CDR1 MNHNS and CDR2 SASEGT come from the germline V gene. V lost 3 bases, J lost 6 bases, and 12 bases lay in between.

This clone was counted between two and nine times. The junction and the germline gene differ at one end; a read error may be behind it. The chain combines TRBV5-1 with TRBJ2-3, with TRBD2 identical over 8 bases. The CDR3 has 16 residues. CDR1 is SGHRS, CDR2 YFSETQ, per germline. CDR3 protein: CASSLAASGRTDTQYF. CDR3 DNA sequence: TGTGCCAGCAGCTTGGCGGCGAGCGGGAGAACAGATACGCAGTATTTT.

This CDR3 is CASRPPRQGDLSYTEAFF. CDR3 nucleotides: TGTGCCAGCAGGCCACCTCGCCAGGGGGATCTTTCATACACTGAAGCTTTCTTT. V usage is TRBV2 and J usage is TRBJ1-1; 7 nucleotides line up with TRBD1. The germline gives CDR1 SNHLY, CDR2 FYNNEI. The CDR3 spans 18 residues. With V trimmed by 6 bases and J by 3 bases, 19 bases remained unmatched.

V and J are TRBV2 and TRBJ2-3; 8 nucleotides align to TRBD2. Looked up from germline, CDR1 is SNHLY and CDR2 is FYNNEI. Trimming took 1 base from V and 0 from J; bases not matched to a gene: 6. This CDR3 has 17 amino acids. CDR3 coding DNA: TGTGCCAGCAGTGAAGAGCCCCCTAGCGGGAGCACAGATACGCAGTATTTT. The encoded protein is CASSEEPPSGSTDTQYF.

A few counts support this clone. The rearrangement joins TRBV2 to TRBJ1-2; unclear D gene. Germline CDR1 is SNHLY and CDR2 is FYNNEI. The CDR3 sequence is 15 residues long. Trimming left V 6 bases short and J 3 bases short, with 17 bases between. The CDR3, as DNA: TGTGCCAGCAGCCCCCGCTCTGGAGGTTACTATGGCTACACCTTC. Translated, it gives CASSPRSGGYYGYTF.

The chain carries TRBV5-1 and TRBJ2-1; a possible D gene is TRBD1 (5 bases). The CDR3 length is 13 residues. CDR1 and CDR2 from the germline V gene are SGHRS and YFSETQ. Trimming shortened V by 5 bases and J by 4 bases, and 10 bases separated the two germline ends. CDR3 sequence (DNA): TGCGCCAGCAGAATGACAGCTTACAATGAGCAGTTCTTC. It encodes CASRMTAYNEQFF. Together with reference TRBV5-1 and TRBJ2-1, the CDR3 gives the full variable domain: KAGVTQTPRYLIKTRGQQVTLSCSPISGHRSVSWYQQTPGQGLQFLFEYFSETQRNKGNFPGRFSGRQFSNSRSEMNVSTLELGDSALYLCASRMTAYNEQFFGPGTRLTVL.

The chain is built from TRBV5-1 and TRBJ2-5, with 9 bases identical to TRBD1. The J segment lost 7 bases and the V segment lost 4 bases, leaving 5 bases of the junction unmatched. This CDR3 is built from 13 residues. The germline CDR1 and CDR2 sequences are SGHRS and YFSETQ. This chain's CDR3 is CASSPGQGGTQYF. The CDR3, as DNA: TGCGCCAGCAGCCCGGGACAGGGTGGGACCCAGTACTTC.

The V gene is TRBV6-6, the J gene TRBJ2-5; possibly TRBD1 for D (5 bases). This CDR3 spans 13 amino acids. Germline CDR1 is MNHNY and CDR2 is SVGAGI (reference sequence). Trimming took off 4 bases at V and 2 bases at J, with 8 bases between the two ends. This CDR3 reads CASSWTTQETQYF. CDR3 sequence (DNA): TGTGCCAGCAGTTGGACAACTCAAGAGACCCAGTACTTC.

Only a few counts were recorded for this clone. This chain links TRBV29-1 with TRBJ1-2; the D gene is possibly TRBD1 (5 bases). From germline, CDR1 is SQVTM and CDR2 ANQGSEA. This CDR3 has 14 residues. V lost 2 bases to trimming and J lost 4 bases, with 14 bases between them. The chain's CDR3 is CSVEIGVQGYGYTF. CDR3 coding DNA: TGCAGCGTTGAAATTGGGGTGCAGGGCTATGGCTACACCTTC. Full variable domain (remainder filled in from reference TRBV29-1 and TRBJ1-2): SAVISQKPSRDICQRGTSLTIQCQVDSQVTMMFWYRQQPGQSLTLIATANQGSEATYESGFVIDKFPISRPNLTFSTLTVSNMSPEDSSIYLCSVEIGVQGYGYTFGSGTRLTVV.

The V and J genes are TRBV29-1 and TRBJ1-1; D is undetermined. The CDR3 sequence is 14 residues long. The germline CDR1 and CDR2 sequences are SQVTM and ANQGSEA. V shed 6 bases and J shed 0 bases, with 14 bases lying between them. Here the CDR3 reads CSVSIRGVNTEAFF. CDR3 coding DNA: TGCAGCGTATCAATTCGGGGAGTGAACACTGAAGCTTTCTTT.

CDR3 sequence: CASSREAGGPGVDEQFF. DNA for the CDR3: TGTGCCAGCAGCCGAGAAGCGGGAGGGCCAGGGGTTGATGAGCAGTTCTTC. The rearrangement uses TRBV4-2 and TRBJ2-1; 10 bases agree with TRBD2. CDR1 and CDR2 (germline): LGHNA, YNFKEQ. J was trimmed by 8 bases and V by 4 bases; bases with no gene match: 14. The CDR3 extends over 17 amino acids.

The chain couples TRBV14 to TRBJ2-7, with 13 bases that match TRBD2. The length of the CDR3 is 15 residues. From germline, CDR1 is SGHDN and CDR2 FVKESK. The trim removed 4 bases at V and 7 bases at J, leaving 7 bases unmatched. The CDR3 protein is CASSRGTSGAREQYF. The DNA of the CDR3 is TGTGCCAGCAGCCGAGGGACTAGCGGGGCCCGGGAGCAGTACTTC.

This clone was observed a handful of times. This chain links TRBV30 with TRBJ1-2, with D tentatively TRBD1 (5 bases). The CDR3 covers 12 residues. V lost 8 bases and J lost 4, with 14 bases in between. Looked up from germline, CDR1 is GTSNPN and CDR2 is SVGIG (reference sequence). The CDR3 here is CAKQETSYGYTF. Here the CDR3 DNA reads TGTGCCAAACAGGAGACAAGCTATGGCTACACCTTC.

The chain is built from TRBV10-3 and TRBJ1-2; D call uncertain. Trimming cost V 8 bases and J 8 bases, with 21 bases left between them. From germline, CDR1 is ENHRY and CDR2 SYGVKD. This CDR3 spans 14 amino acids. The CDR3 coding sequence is TGTGCCATCTCCAGTGTCGGGGATTTTGGCGGCTACACCTTC. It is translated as CAISSVGDFGGYTF.

CDR3 nucleotide sequence: TGTGCCAGTACCCAACCGGGGATGAACACTGAAGCTTTCTTT. This translates into CASTQPGMNTEAFF. The chain is built from TRBV19 and TRBJ1-1, with D unclear. V dropped 7 bases and J dropped 0 bases, with 12 bases sitting between them. The CDR3 consists of 14 residues. Germline lookup yields CDR1 LNHDA and CDR2 SQIVND (reference sequence).

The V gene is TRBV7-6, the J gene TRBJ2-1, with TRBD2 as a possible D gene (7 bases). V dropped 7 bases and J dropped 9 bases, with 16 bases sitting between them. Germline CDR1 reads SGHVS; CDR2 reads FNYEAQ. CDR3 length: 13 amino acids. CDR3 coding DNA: TGTGCCAGCAAGGGGGAGGGGCGGGGTGAGCAGTTCTTC. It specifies CASKGEGRGEQFF.